This T cell receptor beta chain was identified in a study of shared T cell receptors in the human thymus. The length of the CDR3 is 15 residues. Trimming took 0 bases from V and 8 from J; bases not matched to a gene: 10. CDR1 SGHNT and CDR2 YYREEE come from the germline V gene (reference sequence). The repertoire was sequenced with immunoSEQ multiplex PCR; TCRdb's copy has only in-frame clones and lacks some. The data contain about 610,000 clones, roughly 90% of them singletons. Only one count was recorded for this clone. These data also featured in a second study, about human thymus T cells. That paper adds: Serving as donors were healthy Finnish infants, each of whom was having open corrective surgery for congenital heart defects. Corrective cardiac operations yielded the resected thymus tissue. Usage of V and J genes appeared biased in thymic and blood repertoires. Thymic repertoires of unrelated individuals were reported in related research to overlap highly.

The chain combines TRBV5-4 with TRBJ1-2, with TRBD1 identical over 7 bases. This sequence was found in a boy under three years old with a congenital heart defect. Material: thymocytes. The CDR3 DNA reads TGTGCCAGCAGCTTGGAGGGGGCAGAGATCTGCGGCTACACCTTC. This encodes CASSLEGAEICGYTF.